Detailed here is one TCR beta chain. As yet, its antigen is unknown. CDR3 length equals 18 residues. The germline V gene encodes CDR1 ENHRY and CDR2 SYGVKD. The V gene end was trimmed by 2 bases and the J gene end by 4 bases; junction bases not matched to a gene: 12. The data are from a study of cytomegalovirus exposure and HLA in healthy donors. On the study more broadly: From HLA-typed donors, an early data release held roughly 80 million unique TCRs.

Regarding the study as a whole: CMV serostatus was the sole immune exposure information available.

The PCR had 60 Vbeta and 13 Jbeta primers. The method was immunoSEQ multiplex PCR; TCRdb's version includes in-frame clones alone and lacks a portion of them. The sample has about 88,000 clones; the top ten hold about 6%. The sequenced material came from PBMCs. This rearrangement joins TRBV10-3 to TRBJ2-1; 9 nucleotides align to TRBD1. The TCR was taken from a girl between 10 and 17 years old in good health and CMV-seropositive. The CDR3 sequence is CAISEGFGQGKYYNEQFF. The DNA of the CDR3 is TGTGCCATCAGTGAGGGGTTCGGACAGGGGAAGTATTACAATGAGCAGTTCTTC.